The entry below gives a single T cell receptor beta chain sequence along with its context. The antigen is undetermined. TCRdb used MiXCR to reprocess the 5' RACE reads, holding one entry per CDR3 protein. The sample yields about 360,000 distinct CDR3 sequences, approximately 22% seen once. The data originate from a study of CD8 T cells in ankylosing spondylitis. Findings and caveats of the study: Earlier reports found some motif variants in synovial fluid and blood in reactive arthritis. Relatively scarce in peripheral blood, disease-linked clones were CD8+. Ankylosing spondylitis blood appeared to be characterized by a TCR beta motif of eight or nine highly homologous variants.

The CDR3 totals 15 residues. V lost 4 bases to trimming and J lost 5 bases, with 13 bases between them. Germline lookup yields CDR1 KGHDR and CDR2 SFDVKD. Sequenced input: blood, either unsorted or a sorted T cell fraction (not recorded which). The TCR originated in a male donor with ankylosing spondylitis or in good health (not recorded which). The chain has TRBV24-1 and TRBJ2-2, with D possibly TRBD2 on 7 matching bases. CDR3 bases: TGTGCCACCAGTGAATGGGGGGGCCGGACCGGGGAGCTGTTTTTT. Translation: CATSEWGGRTGELFF.